The clone carrying this T cell receptor (beta chain) was recorded a few times. This table comes from immunoSEQ multiplex PCR, and its TCRdb copy is limited to in-frame clones, with some not included. The sample yields about 210,000 clones, around 82% seen once. The data belong to a study of blood T cell repertoires in COVID-19. At the level of the study: Material from acute and convalescent COVID-19 was sourced from the United States, Italy and Spain. T cells, B-cell-depleted T cells, or PBMCs supplied cDNA or gDNA.

Germline V CDR1 and CDR2: SGHVS, FNYEAQ. This CDR3 comprises 15 residues. The V gene end was trimmed by 5 bases and the J gene end by 7 bases; junction bases not matched to a gene: 8. J is TRBJ2-7 and V is TRBV7-6; TRBD2 agrees at 13 bases. The TCR sequence derives from a woman aged 40 to 55 with acute or convalescent COVID-19. The sequenced sample was peripheral blood. The CDR3 spells CASSPTSGGAGEQYF. The CDR3 nucleotides are TGTGCCAGCAGCCCAACTAGCGGGGGGGCCGGGGAGCAGTACTTC.